This T cell receptor (beta chain) was recovered during a study of cytomegalovirus exposure and HLA in healthy donors. Findings and limits, study-wide: Another analysis was done later, and it associated fewer than 20,000 TCR beta sequences with HLA alleles at 0.05 false discovery rate. A later analysis reportedly identified an Asian-associated ancestry cluster as carrying fewer N-insertions than the roughly 720-donor mean.

The CDR3 totals 14 residues. The V gene's germline CDR1 is SGHVS and CDR2 FQNEAQ. V shed 8 bases and J shed 2 bases, with 12 bases lying between them. PCR involved 60 Vbeta and 13 Jbeta primers. Here immunoSEQ multiplex PCR was the method, and the copy in TCRdb shows in-frame clones only, minus some. The sample shows roughly 80,000 clones, and approximately 1% sits with its ten largest clones. On this clone itself: Its target is not known.

The rearrangement links TRBV7-8 to TRBJ2-2; maybe TRBD2 (6 bases). The sequenced sample consisted of PBMCs. This clonotype was sampled from a woman in her 30s in good health and CMV-seronegative. CDR3 DNA sequence: TGTGCCAGCGGGATCGGGACTAACACCGGGGAGCTGTTTTTT. Its translation: CASGIGTNTGELFF.